Shown below are 19 T cell receptor beta chains from a single sample sequenced in a study of T cell changes during pregnancy in multiple sclerosis (dated by TCRdb to between 2018 and 2020). Libraries were prepared through the immunoSEQ multiplex PCR assay. TCRdb retrieved this table from immuneACCESS and kept in-frame rearrangements only. Not all clones are present; in checked studies, unresolved V genes account for under half, and no reason is known for the remainder. In this sample the table shows about 73,000 clones, around 90% of which occur a single time. The ten largest account for 9.5% of the sample. The sequenced sample was peripheral blood, obtained after pregnancy. These receptors were collected from a female donor in good health, enrolled as a control in a pregnancy study.

The chain has TRBV6-1 and TRBJ1-1, with 7 bases matching TRBD1. The CDR3 extends over 16 amino acids. V dropped 1 base and J dropped 2; count of bases not matched to a gene: 7. Germline V CDR1 and CDR2: MNHNS, SASEGT. For the CDR3, the DNA is TGTGCCAGCAGTGAAGTGCCGACAGGGTTAAACACTGAAGCTTTCTTT. Translated: CASSEVPTGLNTEAFF.

The chain carries TRBV9 and TRBJ2-7, with a weak D call TRBD2 (6 bases). Trimming removed 4 bases at V and 9 bases at J, with 11 bases between. Germline V lookup: CDR1 SGDLS, CDR2 YYNGEE. The CDR3 runs to 11 residues. CDR3 sequence: CASSRGGAQYF. CDR3 bases: TGTGCCAGCAGCCGGGGCGGGGCGCAGTACTTC.

V is TRBV19 and J is TRBJ2-7; 9 nucleotides match TRBD1. The CDR3 runs to 13 residues. Germline V gene lookup returns CDR1 LNHDA and CDR2 SQIVND (reference sequence). Trimming took 9 bases from V and 4 from J; bases not matched to a gene: 7. The CDR3 coding sequence is TGTGCCAGCGAAGGGACAGGGACATACGAGCAGTACTTC. This sequence encodes CASEGTGTYEQYF.

The chain joins TRBV6-5 to TRBJ1-5, with a weak D call TRBD1 (6 bases). Germline V gene sequence: CDR1 MNHEY, CDR2 SVGAGI. The CDR3 loop spans 15 amino acids. Deletions cut 4 bases from V and 6 bases from J, with 16 bases between. The CDR3 loop reads CASSSSWGPPQPQHF. The CDR3 region has the DNA TGTGCCAGCAGTTCCTCCTGGGGGCCGCCTCAGCCCCAGCATTTT.

The chain is built from TRBV2 and TRBJ1-5; 7 positions match TRBD1. J lost 3 bases, V lost 7 bases, and 6 bases had no gene match. Germline V gene data show CDR1 as SNHLY and CDR2 as FYNNEI. CDR3 length: 14 amino acids. This chain's CDR3 is CASKPDRDNQPQHF. The CDR3 bases are TGTGCCAGCAAACCTGACAGGGACAATCAGCCCCAGCATTTT. The full variable domain, completed using reference TRBV2 and TRBJ1-5, is EPEVTQTPSHQVTQMGQEVILRCVPISNHLYFYWYRQILGQKVEFLVSFYNNEISEKSEIFDDQFSVERPDGSNFTLKIRSTKLEDSAMYFCASKPDRDNQPQHFGDGTRLSIL.

This rearrangement joins TRBV5-6 to TRBJ1-5; 8 bases line up with TRBD1. The V gene end was trimmed by 2 bases and the J gene end by 6 bases; junction bases not matched to a gene: 7. The CDR3 covers 15 residues. CDR1 and CDR2 from the germline V gene are SGHDT and YYEEEE. CDR3 amino acids: CASSFSGGMGQPQHF. Written as DNA, the CDR3 is TGTGCCAGCAGCTTTTCAGGGGGCATGGGTCAGCCCCAGCATTTT.

This clone showed up just once. The rearrangement joins TRBV7-9 to TRBJ2-7, with 9 bases aligning to TRBD2. Looked up from germline, CDR1 is SEHNR and CDR2 is FQNEAQ (reference sequence). The trim removed 4 bases at V and 6 bases at J, leaving 10 bases unmatched. The CDR3 has 15 residues. The CDR3 DNA reads as TGTGCCAGCAGCTCGGGGACTAGCTCAGGACGCGAGCAGTACTTC. Its translation: CASSSGTSSGREQYF.

This chain uses TRBV28 with TRBJ1-2; TRBD1 aligns across 7 bases. With V trimmed by 6 bases and J by 5 bases, 9 bases remained unmatched. The CDR3 runs 14 residues. The germline gives CDR1 MDHEN, CDR2 SYDVKM. The CDR3 sequence: CASSPHDRAYGYTF. DNA of the CDR3: TGTGCCAGCAGCCCCCACGACAGGGCATATGGCTACACCTTC.

This chain uses TRBV7-9 with TRBJ1-3; 7 bases are shared with TRBD1. From germline, CDR1 is SEHNR and CDR2 FQNEAQ (reference sequence). The CDR3 has 15 residues. V shed 3 bases, J shed 4 bases, and the junction held 6 bases outside the gene matches. Here the CDR3 reads CASSFHRGPGNTIYF. CDR3 coding DNA: TGTGCCAGCAGCTTCCACAGGGGCCCGGGAAACACCATATATTTT.

DNA of the CDR3: TGTGCCAGCAGCCGACTAGCGGGGCTACCCTACGAGCAGTACTTC. This codes for CASSRLAGLPYEQYF. The chain joins TRBV7-6 to TRBJ2-7; 11 nucleotides match TRBD2. V shed 5 bases and J 2 bases; nucleotides not matched to a gene: 5. CDR3 length equals 15 residues. Germline CDR1 SGHVS, CDR2 FNYEAQ.

The V gene is TRBV4-3, the J gene TRBJ2-3; 7 bases line up with TRBD2. The CDR3 is 15 amino acids. The V segment lost 1 base and the J segment 2 bases; nucleotides outside the gene matches: 3. The germline CDR1 and CDR2 sequences are LGHNA and YSLEER. CDR3 residues: CASSQGGGVTDTQYF. For the CDR3, the DNA is TGCGCCAGCAGCCAAGGGGGAGGGGTCACAGATACGCAGTATTTT.

This clone was detected a few times. The chain joins TRBV5-1 to TRBJ2-2; the match to TRBD1 covers 7 bases. Germline loops: CDR1 SGHRS, CDR2 YFSETQ. This CDR3 has 17 amino acids. The V gene end was trimmed by 0 bases and the J gene end by 4 bases; junction bases not matched to a gene: 9. In DNA form, the CDR3 reads TGCGCCAGCAGCTTGGTTATGGTGACAGGGAGCACCGGGGAGCTGTTTTTT. It encodes CASSLVMVTGSTGELFF.

This chain links TRBV28 with TRBJ2-3; tentative D call: TRBD1 (6 bases). Trimming removed 6 bases at V and 1 base at J, with 17 bases between. Per the germline V gene, CDR1 is MDHEN and CDR2 is SYDVKM. The CDR3 covers 16 residues. CDR3 nucleotide sequence: TGTGCCAGCAGGAGTGGACAGCGAACCCGCACAGATACGCAGTATTTT. It yields the protein CASRSGQRTRTDTQYF.

Written as DNA, the CDR3 is TGTGCCTCTCGACAGGGGGCTGGAACTGAAGCTTTCTTT. Residues: CASRQGAGTEAFF. This chain connects TRBV6-1 to TRBJ1-1, with 10 bases aligning to TRBD1. With V trimmed by 11 bases and J by 5 bases, 8 bases remained unmatched. Germline CDR1 MNHNS, CDR2 SASEGT. CDR3 length: 13 residues.

The table lists this clone with a few counts. The rearrangement uses TRBV19 and TRBJ2-3; TRBD2 aligns across 9 bases. CDR1 LNHDA and CDR2 SQIVND come from the germline V gene (reference sequence). V dropped 3 bases and J dropped 4; count of bases not matched to a gene: 5. The length of the CDR3 is 15 residues. CDR3 region: CASSISASGADTQYF. In nucleotides, the CDR3 is TGTGCCAGTAGTATTTCAGCTAGCGGGGCAGATACGCAGTATTTT.

The V and J genes are TRBV21-1 and TRBJ1-4; the table's D gene call, TRBD1, was not cross checked with the DNA. TRBV21-1 represents a pseudogene. This CDR3 comprises 17 residues. In DNA form, the CDR3 reads TGTGCCAGCAGCAAAGCGGGGCGCCGATCAACTAATGAAAAACTGTTTTTT. It codes for CASSKAGRRSTNEKLFF.

This chain links TRBV4-3 with TRBJ1-1; 8 bases fit TRBD1. CDR1 and CDR2 (germline): LGHNA, YSLEER. Trimming took 4 bases from V and 0 from J; bases not matched to a gene: 1. The CDR3 is 14 residues long. CDR3 sequence (DNA): TGCGCCAGCAGCCTGGGACAGGTGAACACTGAAGCTTTCTTT. Protein sequence: CASSLGQVNTEAFF.

This clone has just one count. The rearrangement joins TRBV10-3 to TRBJ1-1, with D possibly matching TRBD1 (6 bases). The germline V gene encodes CDR1 ENHRY and CDR2 SYGVKD. Trimming stripped 0 bases from V and 7 bases from J, with 12 bases between. The CDR3 runs 14 residues. CDR3 amino acids: CAISESSGASEAFF. DNA for the CDR3: TGTGCCATCAGTGAGTCGTCAGGGGCGAGTGAAGCTTTCTTT.

The chain carries TRBV9 and TRBJ2-1, with 10 bases fitting TRBD1. The CDR3 sequence is 13 residues long. Germline CDR1 and CDR2: SGDLS and YYNGEE. Trimming cost V 4 bases and J 14 bases; bases outside gene matches: 9. The CDR3, as DNA: TGTGCCAGCAGCTTCCGTCCCGGGACAGGGGAGTTCTTC. Translated, it gives CASSFRPGTGEFF.